This TCR beta chain was found in a study of blood T cell repertoires in COVID-19. For the study at large: Acute and convalescent COVID-19 specimens originated in the United States, Italy and Spain. The cDNA or gDNA used as material had been derived from T cells, B-cell-depleted T cells, or PBMCs.

CDR1 MNHEY and CDR2 SMNVEV come from the germline V gene (reference sequence). This CDR3 region has 15 residues. V trimming: 5 bases; J trimming: 4 bases; junction bases outside the gene matches: 8. In the authors' methods: Cell counts per sample came from amplifying reference gene primers. Clones were sequenced by immunoSEQ multiplex PCR, and TCRdb holds only the in-frame ones, with some missing. The V and J calls and clone size were taken over from that table, and D and trimming were inferred from the DNA. The table lists about 250,000 clones, around 86% of them singletons, with about 1.6% in the top ten.

The rearrangement joins TRBV27 to TRBJ1-2; TRBD1 agrees at 9 bases. The TCR comes from a woman aged 60-75 years who had recovered from COVID-19. The sequenced sample consisted of peripheral blood. The CDR3 DNA sequence: TGTGCCAGCAGTAGCGGACAGGGGCGGATCTATGGCTACACCTTC. It translates to CASSSGQGRIYGYTF.